The entry that follows covers one T cell receptor (beta chain) sequence. The antigen remains undetermined. Per germline, CDR1 MNHNY and CDR2 SVGAGI (reference sequence). Trimming removed 3 bases from V and 6 bases from J, with 8 bases in between. This CDR3 is built from 12 residues. The data were taken from a study of OX40 agonist ivuxolimab in advanced cancers. Study-level information: Ivuxolimab was administered intravenously to patients at 0.01 to 10 mg/kg every 2 weeks. Age averaged around 60 years (range about 20 to 80), and just over 80% were male. Prior checkpoint blockade (anti-PD-1, anti-PD-L1 or anti-CTLA-4) was permitted; 40% had it.

Assay: immunoSEQ multiplex PCR; the TCRdb copy retains only in-frame clones and omits some. The profile shows 40,000 to 50,000 clones, 80% of them singletons. Notes on the study in general: On average, a greater number of expanded clones characterised CD8+ T cells relative to CD4+.

This receptor was identified in an adult with an advanced solid tumor such as melanoma, head and neck, liver or kidney cancer. The chain uses TRBV6-6 and TRBJ1-1; D is ambiguous. Sequenced here: CD4+ or CD8+ T cells sorted from blood, sampled in a trial of the OX40 agonist ivuxolimab. The CDR3 protein is CASSYSGPEAFF. Written as DNA, the CDR3 is TGTGCCAGCAGTTATTCTGGCCCTGAAGCTTTCTTT.